One sample yielded the 14 T cell receptor beta chains listed below, sequenced in a study of cytomegalovirus exposure and HLA in healthy donors. This PCR relied on a set of 60 Vbeta primers and 13 Jbeta primers. Assay: immunoSEQ multiplex PCR; the TCRdb copy retains only in-frame clones and omits some. Counted here are roughly 120,000 clones, approximately 81% occurring once; the ten biggest clones make up about 2%. The material sequenced was PBMCs. Source of these receptors: a man between 18 and 29 years old in good health and CMV-seronegative.

CDR3 bases: TGTGCCAGCCGGGACAGGGCTGCTAACTATGGCTACACCTTC. Its translation is CASRDRAANYGYTF. The chain couples TRBV2 to TRBJ1-2; 9 bases match TRBD1. This CDR3 has 14 residues. V lost 8 bases and J lost 0; bases outside the gene matches: 4. CDR1 SNHLY and CDR2 FYNNEI come from the germline V gene. The full variable domain, rest sourced from reference TRBV2 and TRBJ1-2, is EPEVTQTPSHQVTQMGQEVILRCVPISNHLYFYWYRQILGQKVEFLVSFYNNEISEKSEIFDDQFSVERPDGSNFTLKIRSTKLEDSAMYFCASRDRAANYGYTFGSGTRLTVV.

The table lists this clone with a few counts. The V and J genes are TRBV25-1 and TRBJ2-7, with D unclear. This CDR3 has 12 amino acids. Germline V gene data show CDR1 as MGHDK and CDR2 as SYGVNS. Between the trimmed V and J ends, which lost 4 bases and 0 bases, there was a span of 4 bases. In DNA, the CDR3 is TGTGCCAGCAGTGCAGGCTCCTACGAGCAGTACGTC. Residues: CASSAGSYEQYV.

The CDR3: CASSFTGVSYNSPLHF. The CDR3 DNA follows: TGTGCCAGCAGCTTTACAGGGGTATCGTATAATTCACCCCTCCACTTT. The gene calls are TRBV27 and TRBJ1-6, with TRBD1 matching over 7 bases. The CDR3 spans 16 residues. Germline V gene lookup returns CDR1 MNHEY and CDR2 SMNVEV (reference sequence). V was clipped by 6 bases and J by 4 bases; unmatched bases: 9.

The rearrangement uses TRBV11-2 and TRBJ2-2; the D is unclear. The CDR3 spans 13 residues. Germline V gene data show CDR1 as SGHAT and CDR2 as FQNNGV. V was cut by 2 bases and J by 4 bases, with 5 bases left in between. CDR3 in amino acids: CASSLPPTGELFF. CDR3 coding DNA: TGTGCCAGCAGCTTACCTCCCACCGGGGAGCTGTTTTTT.

The CDR3 nucleotides are TGTGCCAGCAGCTTAGGGGTAGCGGGAGATGGGACGGATACGCAGTATTTT. This codes for CASSLGVAGDGTDTQYF. The chain is built from TRBV11-3 and TRBJ2-3; 9 positions match TRBD2. Per germline, CDR1 SGHNT and CDR2 YENEEA. V gave up 1 base and J gave up 6 bases; unmatched junction bases: 11. The length of the CDR3 is 17 residues. Full variable domain (outside the CDR3, taken from reference TRBV11-3 and TRBJ2-3): EAGVVQSPRYKIIEKKQPVAFWCNPISGHNTLYWYLQNLGQGPELLIRYENEEAVDDSQLPKDRFSAERLKGVDSTLKIQPAELGDSAVYLCASSLGVAGDGTDTQYFGPGTRLTVL.

The V and J genes are TRBV27 and TRBJ2-7; D uncertain. From germline, CDR1 is MNHEY and CDR2 SMNVEV (reference sequence). Trimming removed 7 bases from V and 3 bases from J, with 13 bases in between. CDR3 size: 13 residues. CDR3 DNA: TGTGCCAGCACCCAACGAGAGGACTACGAGCAGTACGTC. Its translation: CASTQREDYEQYV.

The rearrangement links TRBV5-6 to TRBJ2-5, with a possible D match to TRBD2 (5 bases). The J call may not be correct, given that the DNA end is closer to TRBJ2-7. Germline assignment: CDR1 SGHDT and CDR2 YYEEEE. This CDR3 comprises 15 residues. CDR3 nucleotides: TGTGCCAGCAGCTTAACAGCGGCAAGTGCATACGAGCAGTACTTC. It specifies CASSLTAASAYEQYF.

The chain combines TRBV4-3 with TRBJ2-3, with D possibly matching TRBD1 (5 bases). V was cut by 0 bases and J by 5 bases, with 12 bases left in between. The germline CDR1 and CDR2 sequences are LGHNA and YSLEER. The CDR3 runs 15 residues. CDR3 residues: CASSQDSGYGDTQYF. The CDR3 DNA follows: TGCGCCAGCAGCCAAGACTCAGGGTACGGAGATACGCAGTATTTT.

This clone was recorded a few times. The rearrangement links TRBV7-9 to TRBJ2-5; D ambiguous. V lost 1 base and J lost 2, with 11 bases in between. Germline CDR1 and CDR2: SEHNR and FQNEAQ (reference sequence). The CDR3 is made up of 15 amino acids. The DNA for the CDR3 is TGTGCCAGCAGCTTAGGAGTCTCCTATCAAGAGACCCAGTACTTC. It encodes CASSLGVSYQETQYF.

The chain uses TRBV6-5 and TRBJ2-1, with D maybe TRBD2 (5 bases). Germline loops: CDR1 MNHEY, CDR2 SVGAGI. Trimming left V 6 bases short and J 9 bases short, with 12 bases between. CDR3 length: 12 residues. CDR3 sequence reads: CASRNTRGEQFF. The CDR3 nucleotides read TGTGCCAGCAGGAATACTAGAGGTGAGCAGTTCTTC.

This rearrangement joins TRBV27 to TRBJ1-6, with unresolved D. This CDR3 has 14 amino acids. The V gene lost 3 bases and the J gene lost 10 bases, with 13 bases spanning the gap. Germline V gives CDR1 MNHEY, CDR2 SMNVEV (reference sequence). The CDR3, as DNA: TGTGCCAGCAGTTTCGGGTCGCGAGTGTCACCCCTCCACTTT. This encodes CASSFGSRVSPLHF.

CDR3 coding DNA: TGTGCCAGCAGTCCGCGGGCCGGCTACGAGCAGTACTTC. Translation: CASSPRAGYEQYF. The chain employs TRBV27 and TRBJ2-7; TRBD2 is a possible D gene (5 bases). The CDR3 has 13 amino acids. V lost 5 bases to trimming and J lost 3 bases, with 11 bases between them. The germline V gene has CDR1 MNHEY and CDR2 SMNVEV (reference sequence).

DNA of the CDR3: TGTGCCAGCAGTGCACAGGGAAGGGGCTACGAGCAGTACTTC. This translates into CASSAQGRGYEQYF. This chain links TRBV28 with TRBJ2-7, with D possibly being TRBD1 (6 bases). Trimming shortened V by 5 bases and J by 3 bases, and 14 bases separated the two germline ends. Germline CDR1 and CDR2: MDHEN and SYDVKM. The CDR3 loop spans 14 amino acids.

The chain recombines TRBV6-1 with TRBJ2-5; D is possibly TRBD1 (5 bases). CDR3 size: 12 residues. CDR1 is MNHNS, CDR2 SASEGT, per germline. Trimming shortened V by 10 bases and J by 0 bases, and 9 bases separated the two germline ends. This CDR3 is CATSTDQETQYF. The CDR3 region has the DNA TGTGCCACCTCGACAGACCAAGAGACCCAGTACTTC.